The clone carrying this TCR beta chain has at least ten counts. Its matching antigen is unknown. The sample originates from a study of T cell repertoires in cytomegalovirus infection. At the level of the study: HLA-C-restricted CMV epitopes, recently identified, and well-studied HLA-B-restricted ones were used by the study. Evidence of both CMV infection and a matching HLA type came from public TCR beta signatures.

Overall study findings and caveats: Carriers of CMV and the relevant HLA type were discriminated by public TCR beta frequency.

MiXCR, applied by TCRdb to the reads, yields one record per CDR3 protein. The table shows about 310,000 distinct CDR3 sequences, with 20% to 25% occurring only once. Material: cultured PBMCs, obtained from culture after CMV antigen stimulation. The clonotype comes from a human donor in good health (CMV status not recorded). Some clones in this sample may be carry-over from other donors' samples.

The CDR3 region is CASSYDLGNPMAETQYF. CDR3 nucleotides: TGTGCCAGCAGTTACGACCTTGGTAACCCTATGGCAGAGACCCAGTACTTC. The rearrangement links TRBV7-2 to TRBJ2-5; D unclear. Germline CDR1 is SGHTA and CDR2 is FQGNSA. CDR3 length: 17 amino acids. The V gene lost 6 bases and the J gene lost 4 bases, with 24 bases spanning the gap. The full variable domain, its missing parts supplied by reference TRBV7-2 and TRBJ2-5, is GAGVSQSPSNKVTEKGKDVELRCDPISGHTALYWYRQSLGQGLEFLIYFQGNSAPDKSGLPSDRFSAERTGGSVSTLTIQRTQQEDSAVYLCASSYDLGNPMAETQYFGPGTRLLVL.